Following are 7 T cell receptor beta chains from one sample sequenced in a study of shared clonotypes between healthy human individuals. Measured with immunoSEQ multiplex PCR; TCRdb has only the in-frame clones, and not every one. The table lists roughly 500,000 clones, almost 97% of them singletons. Sequenced input: naive CD4+ T cells sorted from blood. Subset indicated: CD45RA+ positively selected. These TCRs come from a woman aged 30 to 39 in good health.

This chain uses TRBV4-1 with TRBJ2-7; TRBD1 is a possible D gene (5 bases). Trimming shortened V by 3 bases and J by 4 bases, and 10 bases separated the two germline ends. The CDR3 has 13 residues. Germline CDR1 MGHRA, CDR2 YSYEKL. The CDR3 nucleotides read TGCGCCAGCAGCCATGGAGCAGGGTACGAGCAGTACTTC. Its protein is CASSHGAGYEQYF.

The V and J genes are TRBV19 and TRBJ2-7; D assignment may be TRBD1 or TRBD2 (5 bases each). The germline V and J ends were trimmed by 2 bases and 7 bases, with 24 bases remaining between them. CDR1 is LNHDA, CDR2 SQIVND, per germline (reference sequence). This CDR3 has 17 amino acids. CDR3 amino acids: CASSITGYGASRGEQYF. As DNA, the CDR3 is TGTGCCAGTAGTATAACGGGTTACGGGGCCTCAAGAGGGGAGCAGTACTTC.

The chain couples TRBV2 to TRBJ2-7; D not certain. With 3 bases removed from V and 3 bases from J, the gap between germline ends came to 9 bases. Germline V lookup: CDR1 SNHLY, CDR2 FYNNEI. The CDR3 runs 13 residues. CDR3 sequence (DNA): TGTGCCAGCAGTGAGGAGAGAAACTACGAGCAGTACTTC. Its protein product is CASSEERNYEQYF.

This chain joins TRBV11-2 and TRBJ1-5; the D gene is possibly TRBD1 (5 bases). Germline V lookup: CDR1 SGHAT, CDR2 FQNNGV. The CDR3 totals 15 residues. V dropped 5 bases and J dropped 3 bases, with 14 bases sitting between them. The DNA of the CDR3 is TGTGCCAGCAGCCCCGGGGGGGAACCCAATCAGCCCCAGCATTTT. This sequence encodes CASSPGGEPNQPQHF.

The rearrangement uses TRBV9 and TRBJ2-3, with TRBD2 as a possible D gene (6 bases). V lost 3 bases to trimming and J lost 3 bases, with 17 bases between them. This CDR3 is 16 amino acids long. Germline V gene lookup returns CDR1 SGDLS and CDR2 YYNGEE. For the CDR3, the DNA is TGTGCCAGCAGCGGGGATGGGGCTAGCGCGACAGATACGCAGTATTTT. This gives the protein CASSGDGASATDTQYF.

The chain links TRBV25-1 to TRBJ2-5, with D perhaps TRBD1 or TRBD2 (5 bases each). V was clipped by 8 bases and J by 2 bases, with 12 bases between them. The germline CDR1 and CDR2 sequences are MGHDK and SYGVNS. The length of the CDR3 is 13 residues. CDR3 coding DNA: TGTGCCAGCGGGACCACATTTCAAGAGACCCAGTACTTC. Residues: CASGTTFQETQYF.

J is TRBJ2-7 and V is TRBV10-2; TRBD1 agrees at 7 bases. Germline V CDR1 and CDR2: WSHSY, SAAADI. The CDR3 covers 14 residues. With 6 bases clipped from V and 1 base from J, the junction kept 6 bases outside the gene matches. The CDR3 here is CASRPTGVSYEQYF. CDR3 DNA: TGCGCCAGCAGGCCCACAGGGGTGTCCTACGAGCAGTACTTC.